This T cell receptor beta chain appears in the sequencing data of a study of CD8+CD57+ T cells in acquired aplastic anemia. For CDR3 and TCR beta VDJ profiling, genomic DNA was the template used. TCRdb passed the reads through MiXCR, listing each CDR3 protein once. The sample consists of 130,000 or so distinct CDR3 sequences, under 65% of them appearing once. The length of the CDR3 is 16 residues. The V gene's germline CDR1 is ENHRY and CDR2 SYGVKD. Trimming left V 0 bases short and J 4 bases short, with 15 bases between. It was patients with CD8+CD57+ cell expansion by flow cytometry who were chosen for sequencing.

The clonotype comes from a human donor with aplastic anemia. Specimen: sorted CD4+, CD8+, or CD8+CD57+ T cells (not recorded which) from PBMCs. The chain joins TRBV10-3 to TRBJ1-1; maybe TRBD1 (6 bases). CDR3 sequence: CAISESERGDGTEAFF. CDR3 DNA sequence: TGTGCCATCAGTGAGTCGGAGAGGGGGGATGGCACTGAAGCTTTCTTT.